This T cell receptor (beta chain) was found in a study of neurological immune-mediated disorders (dated by TCRdb to the late 2010s). Looking at the study overall: Of the 35 or so multiple sclerosis patients, some 31 had relapsing-remitting MS and 3 had secondary progressive MS. The study compared peripheral blood TCR-beta repertoires of HTLV-I-associated myelopathy (HAM/TSP) patients, multiple sclerosis patients and healthy controls using UMI-based sequencing. Alongside PBMC samples, the set of around 99 TCR-beta libraries contained longitudinal samples, technical triplicates, and paired CD4+ and CD8+ T-cell subsets that had been sorted. The cohort comprised around 70 subjects: 14 HAM/TSP patients, some 35 multiple sclerosis patients and about 20 healthy controls.

The sample holds many counts of this clonotype. Its antigen is still unknown. It has no much larger one-base neighbor in the sample; base qualities were not kept. cDNA synthesis used template-switch 5'RACE with a primer carrying a 10-nucleotide random unique molecular identifier tagging each TCR transcript. Each sequencing run produced over 190 million TCR-beta sequences covering 15-18 subjects. The RNeasy kit was used to extract total RNA. The KAPA Real-time Library Amplification kit was used to amplify TCR-beta VDJ regions with primers targeting the TCR constant region and the 5'RACE anchor. Sample indexes and Illumina adaptors were added in a first PCR, and a second PCR then increased library yield. After purification with Ampure beads, the TCR product of roughly 650 bp was size-selected on a 2% E-gel SizeSelection system. Before pooling, library quality was checked on a Bioanalyzer, concentration was measured with Qubit, and libraries were quantified with the Kapa Library Quantification kit. Paired-end 2 x 150 bp sequencing of the libraries was performed on an Illumina HiSeq 2500. To increase sequence diversity, 25-30% phiX was spiked into each library pool. Turning to the authors' computational methods: Quality-filtered reads were processed with the UMI-based MiGEC pipeline, and over 80% of raw TCR sequences were removed by the MiGEC pipeline during error correction. VDJ genes were aligned to IMGT germline references, and each clonotype was defined by a unique CDR3 amino acid sequence together with V-J genes. Clonal expansion, Shannon diversity and CDR3 relatedness (CalcPairwiseDistances, ClusterSamples) were evaluated with VDJtools, and phylogenetic trees were built with CLCbio workbench. Using coefficient-of-variation modelling across technical triplicates, the study counted a clone as expanded if it had at least 8 unique UMIs. In TCRdb, the public reads were trimmed at Q25 with fastp and aligned with MiXCR, with productive beta chains retained. Rows are unified per CDR3 protein, each entry keeping the most common DNA and genes. In this record, the V and J calls reflect TCRdb's handling and not the investigators' own analysis. The table for this sample lists around 60,000 distinct CDR3 sequences; about 3.3% of them were counted only once. The biggest ten clones account for approximately 7.1% of the sample.

Between the V and J ends, shortened by 7 bases and 1 base respectively, the junction contains 14 bases. CDR1 SGHRS and CDR2 YFSETQ are derived from the germline V gene. The cysteine opens and the phenylalanine closes a CDR3 of 15 amino acids. Only the CDR3 DNA is retained, 45 bases long and in frame from the first base. On the study overall, not on this receptor specifically: TCR clonal expansion was greatest in HAM/TSP patients and smallest in MS patients, who ranked below even healthy controls. No association of the MS cluster with clinical or MRI features was observed, and the need for larger cohorts was stated by the authors. No identical CDR3 amino acid sequences were found to be shared among expanded clones across subjects, suggesting that TCR-beta repertoires were private in all groups. In a phylogenetic analysis, the repertoires of 18 out of 34 MS patients fell into a single cluster of related CDR3 sequences, pointing to a possible signature at the repertoire level.

Unsorted PBMC libraries were generated from 2 million PBMCs stored in RNAlater at -80 °C until RNA extraction. The multiple sclerosis patients were enrolled in a US clinical protocol that evaluated disease progression with magnetic resonance imaging. PBMCs were separated from peripheral blood using Ficoll-Hypaque density gradient centrifugation and then cryopreserved in liquid nitrogen. What was sequenced was PBMCs. The sequence joins TRBV5-1 to TRBJ2-2, with TRBD1 perhaps the D gene, on 6 matching bases. This TCR was sampled from a woman aged 60-70 years with multiple sclerosis. This receptor carries the CDR3 CASSPARGNTGELFF. The DNA sequence is TGCGCCAGCTCCCCGGCCAGGGGGAACACCGGGGAGCTGTTTTTT.